The 10 T cell receptor beta chains listed next were all sequenced from one sample in a study of long-term antiretroviral therapy in people with HIV. Survey level was the resolution at which the v3.0 immunoSEQ assay ran. Some clones are missing from TCRdb's copy, which holds only in-frame ones; the method was immunoSEQ multiplex PCR. The table lists 25,000 to 40,000 clones, around 90% of them singletons. Sequenced here: unsorted PBMCs, sampled 1.1 years after starting antiretroviral therapy. These receptors all come from a man between 18 and 35 years old with HIV.

The rearrangement joins TRBV30 to TRBJ1-2; no clear D. There are 12 residues in the CDR3. V lost 0 bases, J lost 4 bases, and 6 bases lay in between. Germline loops: CDR1 GTSNPN, CDR2 SVGIG (reference sequence). The CDR3 spells CAWSVGVYGYTF. DNA of the CDR3: TGTGCCTGGAGTGTCGGGGTCTATGGCTACACCTTC.

This clone was seen a single time. The chain joins TRBV5-1 to TRBJ1-2, with D uncertain. The CDR3 contains 12 residues. V gave up 4 bases and J gave up 2 bases, with 6 bases separating them. Germline V gene data show CDR1 as SGHRS and CDR2 as YFSETQ. DNA for the CDR3: TGCGCCAGCAGCGGGGAGAACTATGGCTACACCTTC. Translated, it gives CASSGENYGYTF.

The V gene is TRBV19, the J gene TRBJ2-1, with D perhaps matching TRBD2 (7 bases). Germline CDR1 is LNHDA and CDR2 is SQIVND (reference sequence). This CDR3 contains 15 residues. V lost 5 bases to trimming and J lost 2 bases, with 13 bases between them. CDR3 DNA sequence: TGTGCCAGTAGTTCGGGGGGCCCAACCTACAATGAGCAGTTCTTC. This translates into CASSSGGPTYNEQFF.

Here the CDR3 DNA reads TGTGCCAGCAGCCTCCGGGGTCAGGGGCTACGCGAGCAGTACTTC. Protein product: CASSLRGQGLREQYF. This rearrangement joins TRBV6-5 to TRBJ2-7, with D perhaps TRBD1 (6 bases). The CDR3 is 15 residues long. Deletions cut 6 bases from V and 6 bases from J, with 21 bases between. Germline V gene sequence: CDR1 MNHEY, CDR2 SVGAGI.

The genes are TRBV11-2 and TRBJ2-3; a weak D match, TRBD2 (5 bases). The germline V and J ends were trimmed by 3 bases and 2 bases, with 9 bases remaining between them. The CDR3 has 14 amino acids. Germline assignment: CDR1 SGHAT and CDR2 FQNNGV. CDR3 DNA: TGTGCCAGCAGCTTTGGACTGGTCACAGATACGCAGTATTTT. As protein: CASSFGLVTDTQYF.

This chain joins TRBV19 and TRBJ2-6; 8 nucleotides match TRBD1. Looked up from germline, CDR1 is LNHDA and CDR2 is SQIVND (reference sequence). V dropped 5 bases and J dropped 1; count of bases not matched to a gene: 4. The CDR3 covers 16 residues. The CDR3 coding sequence is TGTGCCAGTAGTCTCCGGACAGGGTCTGGGGCCAACGTCCTGACTTTC. It is translated as CASSLRTGSGANVLTF.

The chain links TRBV25-1 to TRBJ1-2, with D possibly being TRBD1 (5 bases). The CDR3 loop spans 15 amino acids. Per germline, CDR1 MGHDK and CDR2 SYGVNS. Trimming pared 3 bases from V and 4 bases from J, leaving 15 bases between. The CDR3 region has the DNA TGTGCCAGCAGTGAGGGGCACAGCCTCCTCTATGGCTACACCTTC. Translating gives CASSEGHSLLYGYTF.

The chain joins TRBV9 to TRBJ1-2, with 9 bases that match TRBD1. CDR1 and CDR2 from the germline V gene are SGDLS and YYNGEE. V gave up 0 bases and J gave up 9 bases; unmatched junction bases: 12. CDR3 length: 16 residues. CDR3 nucleotide sequence: TGTGCCAGCAGCGTAGCCCCCGGGACAGGGACTAGGAGCTACACCTTC. It translates to CASSVAPGTGTRSYTF.

V gene TRBV4-3 combines with J gene TRBJ1-5, with unresolved D. Trimming stripped 0 bases from V and 0 bases from J, with 12 bases between. The CDR3 covers 17 residues. Germline V gives CDR1 LGHNA, CDR2 YSLEER. DNA for the CDR3: TGCGCCAGCAGCCAAGAACTCGAGGTCGGTAGCAATCAGCCCCAGCATTTT. This sequence encodes CASSQELEVGSNQPQHF.

The chain combines TRBV5-1 with TRBJ2-7, with no clear D. Trimming removed 3 bases from V and 0 bases from J, with 16 bases in between. The germline V gene encodes CDR1 SGHRS and CDR2 YFSETQ. The CDR3 spans 16 residues. This CDR3 reads CASSWVFPSFSYEQYF. Written as DNA, the CDR3 is TGCGCCAGCAGCTGGGTCTTCCCCTCTTTCTCCTACGAGCAGTACTTC.